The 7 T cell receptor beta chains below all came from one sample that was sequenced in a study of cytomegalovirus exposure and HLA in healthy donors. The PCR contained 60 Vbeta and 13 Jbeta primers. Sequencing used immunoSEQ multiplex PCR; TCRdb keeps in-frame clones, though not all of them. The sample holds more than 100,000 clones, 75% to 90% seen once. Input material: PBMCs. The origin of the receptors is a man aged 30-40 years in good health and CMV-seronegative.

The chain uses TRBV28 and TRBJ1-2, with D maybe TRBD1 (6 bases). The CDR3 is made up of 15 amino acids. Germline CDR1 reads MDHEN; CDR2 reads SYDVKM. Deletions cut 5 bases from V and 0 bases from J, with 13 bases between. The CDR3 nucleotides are TGTGCCAGCAGTCGGACAGTTTCAGCTAACTATGGCTACACCTTC. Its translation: CASSRTVSANYGYTF.

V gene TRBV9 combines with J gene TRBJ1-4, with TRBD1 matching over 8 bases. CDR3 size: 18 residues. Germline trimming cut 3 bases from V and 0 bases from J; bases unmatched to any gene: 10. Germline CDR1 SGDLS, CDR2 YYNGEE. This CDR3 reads CASSGRDRTISTNEKLFF. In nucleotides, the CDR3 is TGTGCCAGCAGCGGCCGGGACAGGACGATATCAACTAATGAAAAACTGTTTTTT.

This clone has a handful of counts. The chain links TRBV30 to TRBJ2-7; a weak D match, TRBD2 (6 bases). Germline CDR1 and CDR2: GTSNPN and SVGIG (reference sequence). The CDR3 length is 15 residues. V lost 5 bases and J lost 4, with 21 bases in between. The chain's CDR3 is CAWVPLEGLLYEQYF. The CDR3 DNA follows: TGTGCCTGGGTACCCTTGGAGGGCTTGCTTTACGAGCAGTACTTC.

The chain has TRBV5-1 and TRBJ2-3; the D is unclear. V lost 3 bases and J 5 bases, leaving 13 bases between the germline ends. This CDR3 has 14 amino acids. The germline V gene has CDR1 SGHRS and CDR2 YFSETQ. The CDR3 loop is CASSSGSLEDTQYF. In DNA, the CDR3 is TGCGCCAGCAGCTCAGGTTCTCTGGAAGATACGCAGTATTTT.

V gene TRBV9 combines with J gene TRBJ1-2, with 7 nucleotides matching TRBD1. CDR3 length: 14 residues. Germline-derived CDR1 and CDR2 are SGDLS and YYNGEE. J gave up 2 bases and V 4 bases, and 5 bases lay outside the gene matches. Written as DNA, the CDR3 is TGTGCCAGCAGCCCCTCGGACAGGAACTATGGCTACACCTTC. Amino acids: CASSPSDRNYGYTF.

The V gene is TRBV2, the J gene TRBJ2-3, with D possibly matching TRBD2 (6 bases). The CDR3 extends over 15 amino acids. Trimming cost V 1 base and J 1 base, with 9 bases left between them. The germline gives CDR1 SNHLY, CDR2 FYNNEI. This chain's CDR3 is CASSEVADRTDTQYF. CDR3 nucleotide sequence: TGTGCCAGCAGTGAAGTAGCGGACCGCACAGATACGCAGTATTTT.

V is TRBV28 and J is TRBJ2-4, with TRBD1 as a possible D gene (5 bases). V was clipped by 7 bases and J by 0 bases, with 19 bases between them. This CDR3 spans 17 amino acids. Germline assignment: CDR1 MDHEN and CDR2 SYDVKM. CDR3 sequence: CASKMTAQPLAKNIQYF. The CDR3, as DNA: TGTGCCAGCAAAATGACAGCTCAACCGCTAGCCAAAAACATTCAGTACTTC. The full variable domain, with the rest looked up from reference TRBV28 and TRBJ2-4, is DVKVTQSSRYLVKRTGEKVFLECVQDMDHENMFWYRQDPGLGLRLIYFSYDVKMKEKGDIPEGYSVSREKKERFSLILESASTNQTSMYLCASKMTAQPLAKNIQYFGAGTRLSVL.